Each of the 27 T cell receptor beta chains below was sequenced from the same sample in a study of T cell repertoires in cytomegalovirus infection. MiXCR, run by TCRdb on the reads, gives a single entry per CDR3 protein. The sample lists under 200,000 distinct CDR3 sequences; roughly 9.8% were seen once. The sequenced sample was PBMCs. The receptors here all came from a human donor in good health (CMV status not recorded). Some clones in this sample may be carry-over from other donors' samples.

J is TRBJ1-2 and V is TRBV4-2, with D unresolved. This CDR3 contains 14 residues. The germline CDR1 and CDR2 sequences are LGHNA and YNFKEQ. The ends were cut back, 2 bases at V and 8 bases at J, with 15 bases in the middle. CDR3 DNA sequence: TGTGCCAGCAGCCAAACTTTCGGGAAGGAGGGCTACACCTTC. Its protein product is CASSQTFGKEGYTF.

A few counts support this clonotype. CDR3 sequence: CSARGVAHSLKLFF. In DNA form, the CDR3 reads TGCAGTGCTAGAGGGGTAGCTCACTCCTTAAAACTGTTTTTT. The chain uses TRBV20-1 and TRBJ1-4; D is unclear. The CDR3 loop spans 14 amino acids. Germline CDR1 is DFQATT and CDR2 is SNEGSKA (reference sequence). V was shortened by 1 base and J by 10 bases, with 16 bases between the two germline ends.

This clonotype was seen at least ten times. The chain employs TRBV6-1 and TRBJ1-1; D not resolved. The CDR3 covers 12 residues. Germline-derived CDR1 and CDR2 are MNHNS and SASEGT. V lost 10 bases and J lost 6, with 15 bases in between. CDR3 in amino acids: CATLGVGSEAFF. DNA of the CDR3: TGTGCCACACTGGGTGTAGGCTCTGAAGCTTTCTTT.

The chain employs TRBV3-1 and TRBJ1-1; D gene ambiguous. In germline, CDR1 is LGHDT, CDR2 YNNKEL (reference sequence). V gave up 2 bases and J gave up 11 bases, with 9 bases separating them. CDR3 length: 11 amino acids. In DNA, the CDR3 is TGTGCCAGCAGCCAACCTGGGGTTGCTTTCTTT. As protein: CASSQPGVAFF.

This clonotype has at least ten counts. The chain employs TRBV6-2 or TRBV6-3 and TRBJ2-1, with 11 bases lining up with TRBD2. CDR1 and CDR2 from the germline V gene are MNHEY and SVGEGT. This CDR3 region has 13 residues. The junction had 9 bases not matched to a gene; V was cut back by 5 bases and J by 15 bases. Here the CDR3 DNA reads TGTGCCAGCAGTCTGGGACTAGCGGTTCAGCGGTTCTTC. As protein: CASSLGLAVQRFF.

This clonotype was detected a few times. The chain couples TRBV9 to TRBJ1-6; no clear D. This CDR3 has 15 amino acids. From germline, CDR1 is SGDLS and CDR2 YYNGEE. V lost 3 bases and J lost 5, with 12 bases in between. CDR3 nucleotides: TGTGCCAGCAGCGATGGGGTCAATGATAATTCACCCCTCCACTTT. Translated, it gives CASSDGVNDNSPLHF.

This clonotype occurred many times. The chain has TRBV7-2 and TRBJ1-5; D is ambiguous. The V end lost 5 bases, the J end lost 4 bases, and 15 bases lay between the germline ends. The CDR3 extends over 15 amino acids. In germline, CDR1 is SGHTA, CDR2 FQGNSA. In nucleotides, the CDR3 is TGTGCCAGCAGCCCAAGGCGCTTTGGAAATCAGCCCCAGCATTTT. As protein: CASSPRRFGNQPQHF.

This clonotype was recorded only once. A read error may produce the germline difference seen at one junction end. The V gene is TRBV28, the J gene TRBJ1-1, with TRBD1 as a possible D gene (6 bases). Germline CDR1 MDHEN, CDR2 SYDVKM. This CDR3 has 13 residues. CDR3 in amino acids: CASSGGRATEAIF. The CDR3 DNA follows: TGTGCCAGCAGCGGGGGCCGGGCCACTGAAGCTATCTTT.

This clonotype was counted only a few times. The chain carries TRBV5-4 and TRBJ1-2; perhaps TRBD1 as D (5 bases). The CDR3 runs to 14 residues. Between the trimmed V and J ends, which lost 0 bases and 0 bases, there was a span of 6 bases. Germline lookup yields CDR1 SGHNT and CDR2 YYREEE (reference sequence). The CDR3 region has the DNA TGTGCCAGCAGCTTGGCCAGGGCTAACTATGGCTACACCTTC. Translation gives CASSLARANYGYTF.

This clonotype was counted ten times or more. The chain has TRBV7-2 and TRBJ1-1; TRBD1 matches at 8 bases. The ends lost 3 bases at V and 6 bases at J; junction bases unmatched: 3. The V gene's germline CDR1 is SGHTA and CDR2 FQGNSA. CDR3 size: 13 residues. The CDR3 nucleotides read TGTGCCAGCAGCTTTAAGACAGGGGCTGAAGCTTTCTTT. It codes for CASSFKTGAEAFF.

The chain is built from TRBV20-1 and TRBJ2-7, with D maybe TRBD1 (6 bases). The CDR3 runs to 17 residues. The V end was cut by 3 bases, the J end by 3 bases, with 24 bases between. The germline V gene has CDR1 DFQATT and CDR2 SNEGSKA (reference sequence). This chain's CDR3 is CSARPAEPLQGGYEQYF. The CDR3 DNA reads as TGCAGTGCTAGGCCAGCGGAGCCACTCCAAGGGGGCTACGAGCAGTACTTC.

There are many counts of this clonotype. The V and J genes are TRBV20-1 and TRBJ1-5; a possible D gene is TRBD1 (6 bases). The CDR3 runs to 13 residues. V was clipped by 7 bases and J by 5 bases, with 15 bases between them. Per germline, CDR1 DFQATT and CDR2 SNEGSKA (reference sequence). CDR3 bases: TGCAGTGGGCTGGACAGTCCAGATCAGCCCCAGCATTTT. It codes for CSGLDSPDQPQHF.

This clonotype was seen repeatedly, ten times or more. J is TRBJ2-5 and V is TRBV7-2, with TRBD2 as a possible D gene (5 bases). Germline V gene lookup returns CDR1 SGHTA and CDR2 FQGNSA. V was clipped by 5 bases and J by 2 bases, with 9 bases between them. This CDR3 spans 13 amino acids. The CDR3 coding sequence is TGTGCCAGCAGCCCAGCGGCTCAAGAGACCCAGTACTTC. It is translated as CASSPAAQETQYF.

This clonotype was recorded many times. The rearrangement links TRBV10-3 to TRBJ2-3; D call uncertain. Trimming left V 2 bases short and J 0 bases short, with 9 bases between. Germline-derived CDR1 and CDR2 are ENHRY and SYGVKD. The CDR3 extends over 15 amino acids. The CDR3 DNA sequence: TGTGCCATCAGTGAGGGGCAGGAAAGCACAGATACGCAGTATTTT. Translating gives CAISEGQESTDTQYF.

Concerning this clonotype itself: This may be a read error: a much more frequent sequence differs by one nucleotide. The chain carries TRBV11-2 and TRBJ2-2, with 13 bases aligning to TRBD2. The germline V gene encodes CDR1 SGHAT and CDR2 FQNNGV. This CDR3 spans 16 amino acids. The CDR3 coding sequence is TGTGGCAGCAGCTTATGGACTAGCGGGAGTACCGGGGAGCTGTTTTTT. This gives the protein CGSSLWTSGSTGELFF.

This clonotype was seen only a few times. The chain has TRBV7-6 and TRBJ2-1, with D possibly being TRBD2 (8 bases). Germline V gene sequence: CDR1 SGHVS, CDR2 FNYEAQ. The length of the CDR3 is 16 residues. Trimming removed 1 base at V and 9 bases at J, with 19 bases between. CDR3 sequence: CASSLGTSGRQGEQFF. CDR3 nucleotides: TGTGCCAGCAGCTTAGGTACCAGCGGGAGACAGGGTGAGCAGTTCTTC.

This clonotype was seen a few times. The chain links TRBV19 to TRBJ1-1, with TRBD1 identical over 11 bases. The CDR3 is 15 amino acids. Germline trimming cut 4 bases from V and 7 bases from J; bases unmatched to any gene: 8. The germline V gene has CDR1 LNHDA and CDR2 SQIVND (reference sequence). The CDR3 is CASSTGGDRGGEAFF. CDR3 nucleotide sequence: TGTGCCAGTAGTACCGGCGGGGACAGGGGGGGTGAAGCTTTCTTT.

This clonotype has at least ten counts. The chain links TRBV24-1 to TRBJ2-5, with 14 bases lining up with TRBD2. This CDR3 region has 20 residues. Trimming cost V 5 bases and J 3 bases; bases outside gene matches: 16. The germline V gene encodes CDR1 KGHDR and CDR2 SFDVKD. The CDR3 nucleotides are TGTGCCACCAGTGCCCCGACTAGCGGGAGGGCCAGGGTAGAAAAAGAGACCCAGTACTTC. It translates to CATSAPTSGRARVEKETQYF.

This clonotype was seen ten or more times. The chain links TRBV28 to TRBJ1-1; D call uncertain. The CDR3 is made up of 14 amino acids. CDR1 MDHEN and CDR2 SYDVKM come from the germline V gene. V lost 5 bases and J lost 4, with 14 bases in between. CDR3 region: CASSEVLPGTEAFF. CDR3 nucleotide sequence: TGTGCCAGCAGTGAGGTTCTCCCGGGCACTGAAGCTTTCTTT.

This chain links TRBV20-1 with TRBJ2-5; TRBD1 aligns across 10 bases. In germline, CDR1 is DFQATT, CDR2 SNEGSKA (reference sequence). V lost 5 bases and J lost 5; bases outside the gene matches: 5. The CDR3 has 13 residues. The CDR3 reads CSARQGAWETQYF. Written as DNA, the CDR3 is TGCAGTGCTCGACAGGGGGCATGGGAGACCCAGTACTTC.

The sample holds many counts of this clonotype. This chain connects TRBV5-1 to TRBJ1-1; D is undetermined. The CDR3 is 13 amino acids. The germline V gene encodes CDR1 SGHRS and CDR2 YFSETQ. V lost 3 bases and J 1 base, leaving 7 bases between the germline ends. The CDR3 loop is CASSSLPNTEAFF. CDR3 nucleotides: TGCGCCAGCAGCTCTTTACCGAACACTGAAGCTTTCTTT.

This clonotype was seen a handful of times. The chain uses TRBV6-2 or TRBV6-3 and TRBJ1-4; no reliable D call. The germline CDR1 and CDR2 sequences are MNHEY and SVGEGT. V shed 6 bases and J shed 7 bases, with 12 bases lying between them. This CDR3 contains 13 residues. The CDR3 nucleotides read TGTGCCAGCAGAGGACTTTTGGGTGAAAAACTGTTTTTT. Residues: CASRGLLGEKLFF.

The V and J genes are TRBV19 and TRBJ2-6; a possible D gene is TRBD2 (5 bases). The germline V gene encodes CDR1 LNHDA and CDR2 SQIVND (reference sequence). The V end lost 4 bases, the J end lost 1 base, and 14 bases lay between the germline ends. This CDR3 contains 17 residues. CDR3: CASSNRYRGSGANVLTF. The CDR3 DNA sequence: TGTGCCAGTAGTAACCGTTATCGGGGTTCTGGGGCCAACGTCCTGACTTTC.

The CDR3 DNA reads as TGTGCCAGCAGCAGAGGACTAGCGGGGATCCAAGAGACCCAGTACTTC. It yields the protein CASSRGLAGIQETQYF. The chain uses TRBV7-2 and TRBJ2-5, with 12 bases fitting TRBD2. The CDR3 is made up of 16 amino acids. V dropped 5 bases and J dropped 1; count of bases not matched to a gene: 5. Germline CDR1 reads SGHTA; CDR2 reads FQGNSA.

This clonotype was found a few times. The chain combines TRBV28 with TRBJ2-5, with TRBD2 matching over 13 bases. V gave up 6 bases and J gave up 1 base; unmatched junction bases: 2. This CDR3 region has 15 residues. Germline CDR1 MDHEN, CDR2 SYDVKM. The CDR3 nucleotides read TGTGCCAGCAGACTAGCGGGAGGGCCCCAAGAGACCCAGTACTTC. Amino acids: CASRLAGGPQETQYF.

This clonotype has at least ten counts. The chain carries TRBV7-2 and TRBJ2-5; TRBD2 is a possible D gene (5 bases). Trimming shortened V by 1 base and J by 2 bases, and 14 bases separated the two germline ends. This CDR3 is 16 amino acids long. Germline V gene sequence: CDR1 SGHTA, CDR2 FQGNSA. The CDR3 bases are TGTGCCAGCAGCTTAGGGTCAGCTAGCCCTCAAGAGACCCAGTACTTC. This translates into CASSLGSASPQETQYF. Supplemented by reference TRBV7-2 and TRBJ2-5, the full variable domain reads GAGVSQSPSNKVTEKGKDVELRCDPISGHTALYWYRQSLGQGLEFLIYFQGNSAPDKSGLPSDRFSAERTGGSVSTLTIQRTQQEDSAVYLCASSLGSASPQETQYFGPGTRLLVL.

This clonotype was recorded at least ten times. The V and J genes are TRBV7-6 and TRBJ1-1; D may be TRBD1 (5 bases). V shed 2 bases and J shed 5 bases, with 12 bases lying between them. CDR1 is SGHVS, CDR2 FNYEAQ, per germline. The CDR3 spans 14 residues. This CDR3 is CASSLSREGTEAFF. The CDR3 nucleotides are TGTGCCAGCAGCTTAAGCCGGGAGGGGACTGAAGCTTTCTTT.